The entry below gives a single T cell receptor beta chain sequence along with its context. Trimming pared 2 bases from V and 0 bases from J, leaving 7 bases between. Germline values: CDR1 MNHEY, CDR2 SVGAGI. The CDR3 runs to 14 residues. TCRdb's table, derived via immunoSEQ multiplex PCR, lists solely in-frame clones and lacks some. This table has some 200,000 clones, about four fifths appearing once. The source of the sample is a study of cytotoxic CD8 clonotypes in ibrutinib-treated CLL. The clonotype originates from a human donor with chronic lymphocytic leukemia. This chain uses TRBV6-5 with TRBJ1-1; perhaps TRBD1 as D (5 bases). Source: PBMCs, taken after 12 months of ibrutinib treatment. CDR3 bases: TGTGCCAGCAGTTACGACAGCATGAACACTGAAGCTTTCTTT. Translation: CASSYDSMNTEAFF.